The subject of this entry is one T cell receptor (beta chain). The antigen remains undetermined. 5'RACE template switching produced TCR cDNA carrying a universal primer site and UMIs. Using its own MiXCR run on the 5' RACE reads, TCRdb lists one record per CDR3 protein. The sample lists fewer than 400,000 distinct CDR3 sequences; about 10% were seen once. The entry originates in a study of T cells after yellow fever vaccination. Overall study: SMART-Seq v4 Ultra Low Input served to prepare low-cell-number fractions. Overall study results and limits: Subsequent booster samples again held most clones from primary vaccination (roughly 96% CD4, 85% to 90% CD8). FACS-sorted repertoires could harbor abundant contaminating bulk-population clonotypes.

Trimming at V came to 8 bases and at J to 5 bases, leaving 8 bases not matched to a gene. The CDR3 spans 14 residues. Germline V gene data show CDR1 as LGHNT and CDR2 as FRNRAP. Specimen: CD4+ T cells sorted from PBMCs, collected 45 days after the yellow fever booster vaccination. This rearrangement joins TRBV12-5 to TRBJ2-1; 8 bases agree with TRBD2. The receptor comes from a man aged 18 to 30 who received the YFV17D yellow fever vaccine. The CDR3 loop is CASRSSGGHNEQFF. The CDR3 DNA sequence: TGTGCTAGTCGATCCAGCGGGGGACACAATGAGCAGTTCTTC.